The T cell receptor beta chain under discussion was sequenced for a study of OX40 agonist ivuxolimab in advanced cancers. The assay was immunoSEQ multiplex PCR, and TCRdb's table has in-frame clones only and misses some. Altogether 70,000 to 80,000 clones are present, 80% to 85% being singletons, with the ten largest covering 5%. The V gene lost 7 bases and the J gene lost 2 bases, with 8 bases spanning the gap. The V gene's germline CDR1 is MRHNA and CDR2 SNTAGT. The length of the CDR3 is 12 residues. The sequence derives from an adult with an advanced solid tumor such as melanoma, head and neck, liver or kidney cancer. The chain uses TRBV6-4 and TRBJ1-2; a possible D gene is TRBD1 (5 bases). This specimen was CD4+ or CD8+ T cells sorted from blood, taken in a trial of the OX40 agonist ivuxolimab. CDR3 DNA: TGTGCCAGCAAAAGGGGAAACTATGGCTACACCTTC. Translated: CASKRGNYGYTF.